The 24 T cell receptor beta chains below were found in one sample sequenced in a study of blood T cell repertoires in COVID-19. Here immunoSEQ multiplex PCR was the method, and the copy in TCRdb shows in-frame clones only, minus some. This sample carries 280,000 or so clones, approximately 90% of them seen once, and the ten largest clones take 6% to 7%. The sequencing sample was made of PBMCs or T cells enriched from blood (not recorded which). The receptor set was obtained from a woman between 35 and 50 years old who had recovered from COVID-19.

This clone turned up a few times. The chain joins TRBV5-4 to TRBJ2-5; D uncertain. V lost 4 bases, J lost 0 bases, and 7 bases lay in between. Germline V CDR1 and CDR2: SGHNT, YYREEE (reference sequence). This CDR3 is 13 amino acids long. The CDR3 reads CASSLQYQETQYF. The CDR3 DNA sequence: TGTGCCAGCAGCCTCCAGTACCAAGAGACCCAGTACTTC. Combining the CDR3 with reference TRBV5-4 and TRBJ2-5 gives the whole variable domain ETGVTQSPTHLIKTRGQQVTLRCSSQSGHNTVSWYQQALGQGPQFIFQYYREEENGRGNFPPRFSGLQFPNYSSELNVNALELDDSALYLCASSLQYQETQYFGPGTRLLVL.

The chain is built from TRBV7-2 and TRBJ1-4, with D possibly matching TRBD1 (5 bases). V was trimmed by 5 bases and J by 5 bases, leaving 15 bases between them. CDR1 is SGHTA, CDR2 FQGNSA, per germline. The CDR3 consists of 15 residues. The CDR3 region has the DNA TGTGCCAGCAGCGGACGGGGGGGACCGAATGAAAAACTGTTTTTT. Amino acid sequence: CASSGRGGPNEKLFF.

There are a few counts of this clone. The chain is built from TRBV30 and TRBJ1-1, with 9 bases that match TRBD1. The germline V gene encodes CDR1 GTSNPN and CDR2 SVGIG (reference sequence). The CDR3 contains 14 residues. The V gene end was trimmed by 3 bases and the J gene end by 4 bases; junction bases not matched to a gene: 6. The CDR3 loop reads CAWSGGTGTTEAFF. In DNA form, the CDR3 reads TGTGCCTGGAGCGGGGGGACAGGGACCACTGAAGCTTTCTTT.

The V call is TRBV28, the J call TRBJ1-5; possible D gene TRBD1, 5 bases. V lost 7 bases to trimming and J lost 0 bases, with 13 bases between them. The CDR3 length is 15 residues. Per germline, CDR1 MDHEN and CDR2 SYDVKM. CDR3 sequence: CASTGGTYSNQPQHF. CDR3 DNA sequence: TGTGCCAGCACCGGGGGGACCTATAGCAATCAGCCCCAGCATTTT.

V and J are TRBV18 and TRBJ1-6; 7 positions agree with TRBD1. Trimming took 3 bases from V and 13 from J; bases not matched to a gene: 12. The germline V gene encodes CDR1 KGHSH and CDR2 LQKENI. The CDR3 has 15 residues. This chain's CDR3 is CASSPIGTDRFPLHF. The CDR3 nucleotides read TGTGCCAGCTCACCGATTGGGACAGATCGATTCCCCCTCCACTTT.

This chain links TRBV29-1 with TRBJ1-2; no reliable D call. Germline CDR1 and CDR2: SQVTM and ANQGSEA. This CDR3 spans 13 amino acids. V was clipped by 4 bases and J by 0 bases, with 9 bases between them. The CDR3 region is CSVGADANYGYTF. The CDR3 bases are TGCAGCGTTGGGGCAGACGCTAACTATGGCTACACCTTC. The full variable domain, completed using reference TRBV29-1 and TRBJ1-2, is SAVISQKPSRDICQRGTSLTIQCQVDSQVTMMFWYRQQPGQSLTLIATANQGSEATYESGFVIDKFPISRPNLTFSTLTVSNMSPEDSSIYLCSVGADANYGYTFGSGTRLTVV.

The V and J genes are TRBV24-1 and TRBJ2-3, with TRBD2 matching over 11 bases. The germline gives CDR1 KGHDR, CDR2 SFDVKD. Unmatched junction bases numbered 5, after V lost 4 bases and J lost 0 bases. The CDR3 sequence is 17 residues long. The CDR3 region is CATSDKIAGGSTDTQYF. CDR3 DNA sequence: TGTGCCACCAGTGACAAAATAGCGGGAGGGAGCACAGATACGCAGTATTTT.

The V call is TRBV5-1, the J call TRBJ2-1; TRBD2 aligns across 11 bases. CDR3 size: 14 residues. CDR1 SGHRS and CDR2 YFSETQ come from the germline V gene. Germline trimming cut 5 bases from V and 4 bases from J; bases unmatched to any gene: 2. CDR3 nucleotide sequence: TGCGCCAGCAGTGGACTAGCGGGTTACAATGAGCAGTTCTTC. Its translation: CASSGLAGYNEQFF.

The chain has TRBV6-5 and TRBJ2-7, with D tentatively TRBD2 (5 bases). V lost 4 bases and J lost 6, with 13 bases in between. The CDR3 length is 13 residues. The germline V gene has CDR1 MNHEY and CDR2 SVGAGI. In DNA form, the CDR3 reads TGTGCCAGCAGTTCATCCGGGAAGGGCGAGCAGTACTTC. Protein: CASSSSGKGEQYF.

The CDR3 DNA sequence: TGTGCCACCAGCAGAGAGGCTAGCGGGAGTGGTTACGGCACAGATACGCAGTATTTT. Amino acid sequence: CATSREASGSGYGTDTQYF. The gene calls are TRBV15 and TRBJ2-3, with 10 positions matching TRBD2. V lost 0 bases and J lost 1; bases outside the gene matches: 10. Looked up from germline, CDR1 is LNHNV and CDR2 is YYDKDF (reference sequence). CDR3 length equals 19 residues.

There are a few counts of this clone. The rearrangement links TRBV4-2 to TRBJ2-1; no definite D call. CDR1 LGHNA and CDR2 YNFKEQ come from the germline V gene. The CDR3 length is 15 residues. Trimming removed 3 bases at V and 6 bases at J, with 15 bases between. CDR3 region: CASSQQGVVGNEQFF. Written as DNA, the CDR3 is TGTGCCAGCAGCCAGCAAGGAGTAGTTGGCAATGAGCAGTTCTTC.

A remark on this clone: The sample has other DNA sequences that encode this CDR3 too. The J gene is TRBJ2-1, the V gene TRBV3-1 (or the pseudogene TRBV3-2); 11 bases match TRBD2. Trimming removed 0 bases from V and 7 bases from J; junction bases left unmatched: 2. CDR3 size: 15 residues. Germline values: CDR1 LGHDT, CDR2 YNNKEL (reference sequence). The CDR3 loop reads CASSQDRLAGNEQFF. CDR3 sequence (DNA): TGTGCCAGCAGCCAAGATCGACTAGCGGGAAATGAGCAGTTCTTC.

This clone was counted once. This rearrangement joins TRBV6-2 or TRBV6-3 to TRBJ1-6; TRBD1 matches at 7 bases. The germline CDR1 and CDR2 sequences are MNHEY and SVGEGT. V trimming: 1 base; J trimming: 9 bases; junction bases outside the gene matches: 3. The CDR3 covers 14 residues. Written as DNA, the CDR3 is TGTGCCAGCAGTTACTGGGACAGCGGTTCACCCCTCCACTTT. Encoded protein: CASSYWDSGSPLHF.

The genes are TRBV15 and TRBJ1-4; TRBD1 aligns across 8 bases. The V gene's germline CDR1 is LNHNV and CDR2 YYDKDF (reference sequence). With V trimmed by 2 bases and J by 10 bases, 9 bases remained unmatched. The CDR3 contains 15 residues. CDR3 DNA sequence: TGTGCCACCAGCAGATTCGACAGGGGATTAGGAAAACTGTTTTTT. Translated, it gives CATSRFDRGLGKLFF.

The V gene is TRBV7-2, the J gene TRBJ2-1; 11 bases are a match to TRBD2. Germline CDR1 is SGHTA and CDR2 is FQGNSA. This CDR3 has 17 residues. The trim removed 1 base at V and 9 bases at J, leaving 11 bases unmatched. For the CDR3, the DNA is TGTGCCAGCAGCTTAGGAATGGTGGGACTAGCGGTTAGTGAGCAGTTCTTC. Translated: CASSLGMVGLAVSEQFF. The full variable domain, rest sourced from reference TRBV7-2 and TRBJ2-1, is GAGVSQSPSNKVTEKGKDVELRCDPISGHTALYWYRQSLGQGLEFLIYFQGNSAPDKSGLPSDRFSAERTGGSVSTLTIQRTQQEDSAVYLCASSLGMVGLAVSEQFFGPGTRLTVL.

The rearrangement links TRBV14 to TRBJ2-3; D might be TRBD2 (5 bases). The CDR3 is made up of 15 amino acids. Per the germline V gene, CDR1 is SGHDN and CDR2 is FVKESK. V lost 0 bases to trimming and J lost 4 bases, with 11 bases between them. CDR3 in DNA: TGTGCCAGCAGCCAAGAGTGGGAGAGGGCAGATACGCAGTATTTT. As protein: CASSQEWERADTQYF. Based on the CDR3 plus reference TRBV14 and TRBJ2-3, the full variable domain is EAGVTQFPSHSVIEKGQTVTLRCDPISGHDNLYWYRRVMGKEIKFLLHFVKESKQDESGMPNNRFLAERTGGTYSTLKVQPAELEDSGVYFCASSQEWERADTQYFGPGTRLTVL.

This chain joins TRBV4-3 and TRBJ1-1, with a weak D call TRBD1 (5 bases). The CDR3 length is 15 residues. Germline CDR1 is LGHNA and CDR2 is YSLEER. V dropped 4 bases and J dropped 1 base, with 13 bases sitting between them. The CDR3 region is CASSPPGVPNTEAFF. In DNA, the CDR3 is TGCGCCAGCAGCCCACCGGGGGTCCCGAACACTGAAGCTTTCTTT.

The chain has TRBV9 and TRBJ2-2; 12 bases are shared with TRBD2. The CDR3 covers 18 residues. With V trimmed by 0 bases and J by 0 bases, 3 bases remained unmatched. From germline, CDR1 is SGDLS and CDR2 YYNGEE. CDR3 in amino acids: CASSVASGRDANTGELFF. Here the CDR3 DNA reads TGTGCCAGCAGCGTAGCTAGCGGGAGGGACGCGAACACCGGGGAGCTGTTTTTT. The full variable domain, rest sourced from reference TRBV9 and TRBJ2-2, is DSGVTQTPKHLITATGQRVTLRCSPRSGDLSVYWYQQSLDQGLQFLIQYYNGEERAKGNILERFSAQQFPDLHSELNLSSLELGDSALYFCASSVASGRDANTGELFFGEGSRLTVL.

The chain has TRBV10-2 and TRBJ2-5, with 7 bases matching TRBD2. CDR1 WSHSY and CDR2 SAAADI come from the germline V gene. V was pared by 8 bases and J by 1 base, with 7 bases of the junction left unmatched. This CDR3 has 14 residues. The CDR3 coding sequence is TGCGCCAGCGCCGGACGGACTAGCCAAGAGACCCAGTACTTC. Protein sequence: CASAGRTSQETQYF.

The CDR3 bases are TGCGCCAGCAGCTTGGATTTCGGGAAAGCCCTCCACTTT. This translates into CASSLDFGKALHF. The chain employs TRBV5-1 and TRBJ1-6; no firm D call. Trimming shortened V by 0 bases and J by 14 bases, and 12 bases separated the two germline ends. Looked up from germline, CDR1 is SGHRS and CDR2 is YFSETQ. The CDR3 spans 13 residues. Full variable domain (missing parts from reference TRBV5-1 and TRBJ1-6): KAGVTQTPRYLIKTRGQQVTLSCSPISGHRSVSWYQQTPGQGLQFLFEYFSETQRNKGNFPGRFSGRQFSNSRSEMNVSTLELGDSALYLCASSLDFGKALHFGNGTRLTVT.

The J gene is TRBJ2-5, the V gene TRBV24-1; 10 bases align to TRBD1. Losses at the gene ends were 3 bases for V and 5 bases for J; bases not matched to a gene: 11. Germline-derived CDR1 and CDR2 are KGHDR and SFDVKD. The length of the CDR3 is 17 residues. The DNA for the CDR3 is TGTGCCACCAGTGATCCCCAGGGACAGGGGTCTTTGGAGACCCAGTACTTC. It specifies CATSDPQGQGSLETQYF.

The chain carries TRBV6-2 or TRBV6-3 and TRBJ2-1, with TRBD2 identical over 10 bases. Germline CDR1 is MNHEY and CDR2 is SVGEGT. V lost 2 bases and J lost 4; bases outside the gene matches: 5. The CDR3 has 16 amino acids. The DNA of the CDR3 is TGTGCCAGCAGTTACGCCGGGACTAGCGCATACAATGAGCAGTTCTTC. It yields the protein CASSYAGTSAYNEQFF.

V usage is TRBV7-8 and J usage is TRBJ1-5; 7 bases line up with TRBD1. The CDR3 loop spans 14 amino acids. Germline assignment: CDR1 SGHVS and CDR2 FQNEAQ. V trimming: 2 bases; J trimming: 6 bases; junction bases outside the gene matches: 4. In nucleotides, the CDR3 is TGTGCCAGCAGCTTAAGGGGGCTCTCTCAGCCCCAGCATTTT. Translating gives CASSLRGLSQPQHF. Full variable domain (missing parts from reference TRBV7-8 and TRBJ1-5): GAGVSQSPRYKVAKRGQDVALRCDPISGHVSLFWYQQALGQGPEFLTYFQNEAQLDKSGLPSDRFFAERPEGSVSTLKIQRTQQEDSAVYLCASSLRGLSQPQHFGDGTRLSIL.

The gene calls are TRBV6-1 and TRBJ2-3; TRBD2 is a possible D gene (6 bases). Trimming left V 3 bases short and J 5 bases short, with 6 bases between. The CDR3 sequence is 12 residues long. CDR1 is MNHNS, CDR2 SASEGT, per germline. The chain's CDR3 is CASSEGGDTQYF. The CDR3 DNA reads TGTGCCAGCAGTGAGGGGGGAGATACGCAGTATTTT.